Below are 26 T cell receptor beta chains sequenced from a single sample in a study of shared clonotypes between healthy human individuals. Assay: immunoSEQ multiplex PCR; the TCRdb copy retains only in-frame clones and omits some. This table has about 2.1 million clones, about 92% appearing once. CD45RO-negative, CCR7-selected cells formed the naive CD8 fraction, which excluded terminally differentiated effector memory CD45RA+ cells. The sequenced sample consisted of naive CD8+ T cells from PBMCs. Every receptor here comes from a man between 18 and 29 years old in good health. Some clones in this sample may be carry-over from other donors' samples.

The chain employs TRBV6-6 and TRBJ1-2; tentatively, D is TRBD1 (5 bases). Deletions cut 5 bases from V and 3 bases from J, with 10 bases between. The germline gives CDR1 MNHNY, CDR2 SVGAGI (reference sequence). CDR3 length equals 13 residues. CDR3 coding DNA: TGTGCCAGCAGTAGTTGGACATACTATGGCTACACCTTC. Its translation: CASSSWTYYGYTF.

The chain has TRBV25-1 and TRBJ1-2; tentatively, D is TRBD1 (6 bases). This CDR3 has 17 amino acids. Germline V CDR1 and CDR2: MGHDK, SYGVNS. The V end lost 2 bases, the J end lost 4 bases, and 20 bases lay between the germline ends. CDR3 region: CASSEGGLGRGGYGYTF. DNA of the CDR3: TGTGCCAGCAGTGAAGGGGGCTTAGGACGAGGAGGCTATGGCTACACCTTC.

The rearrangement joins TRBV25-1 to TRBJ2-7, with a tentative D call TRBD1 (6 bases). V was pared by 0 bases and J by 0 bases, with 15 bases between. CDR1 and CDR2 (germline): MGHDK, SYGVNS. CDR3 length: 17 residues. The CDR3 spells CASSEYNPGHISYEQYF. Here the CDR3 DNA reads TGTGCCAGCAGTGAATACAACCCGGGACACATCTCCTACGAGCAGTACTTC.

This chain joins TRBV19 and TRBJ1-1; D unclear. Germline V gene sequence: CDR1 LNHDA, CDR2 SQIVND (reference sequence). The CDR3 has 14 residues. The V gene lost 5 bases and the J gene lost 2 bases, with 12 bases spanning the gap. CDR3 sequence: CASSLRPPNTEAFF. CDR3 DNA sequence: TGTGCCAGTAGTTTGAGACCGCCAAACACTGAAGCTTTCTTT.

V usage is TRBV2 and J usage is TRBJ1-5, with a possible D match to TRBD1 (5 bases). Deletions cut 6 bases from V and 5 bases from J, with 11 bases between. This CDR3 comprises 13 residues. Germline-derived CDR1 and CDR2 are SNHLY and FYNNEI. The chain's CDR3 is CASRDGGYQPQHF. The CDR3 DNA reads TGTGCCAGCAGAGATGGGGGATATCAGCCCCAGCATTTT.

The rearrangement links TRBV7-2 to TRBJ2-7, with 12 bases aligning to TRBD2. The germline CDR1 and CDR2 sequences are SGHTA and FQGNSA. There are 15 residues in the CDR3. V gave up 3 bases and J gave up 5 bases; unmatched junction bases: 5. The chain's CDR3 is CASSFTSGRLDEQYF. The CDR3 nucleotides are TGTGCCAGCAGCTTCACTAGCGGGAGGCTCGACGAGCAGTACTTC.

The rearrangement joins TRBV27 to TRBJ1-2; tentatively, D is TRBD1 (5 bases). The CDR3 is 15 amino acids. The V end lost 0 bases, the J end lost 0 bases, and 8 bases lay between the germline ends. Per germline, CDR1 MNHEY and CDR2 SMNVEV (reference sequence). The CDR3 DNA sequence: TGTGCCAGCAGTTTATCGCCAGGGACTAACTATGGCTACACCTTC. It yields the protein CASSLSPGTNYGYTF.

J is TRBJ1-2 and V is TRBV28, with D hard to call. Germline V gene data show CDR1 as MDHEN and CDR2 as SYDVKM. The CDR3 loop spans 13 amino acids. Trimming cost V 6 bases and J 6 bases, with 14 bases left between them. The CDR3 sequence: CASRPAFADGYTF. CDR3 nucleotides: TGTGCCAGCAGACCCGCCTTTGCCGATGGCTACACCTTC.

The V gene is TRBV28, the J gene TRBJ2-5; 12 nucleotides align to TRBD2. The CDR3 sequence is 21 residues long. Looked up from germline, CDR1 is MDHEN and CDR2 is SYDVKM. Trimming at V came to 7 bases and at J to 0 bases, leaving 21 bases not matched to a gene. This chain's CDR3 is CASTDYVRTSGKSANQETQYF. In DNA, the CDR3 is TGTGCCAGCACCGATTATGTAAGGACTAGCGGGAAGTCTGCGAACCAAGAGACCCAGTACTTC.

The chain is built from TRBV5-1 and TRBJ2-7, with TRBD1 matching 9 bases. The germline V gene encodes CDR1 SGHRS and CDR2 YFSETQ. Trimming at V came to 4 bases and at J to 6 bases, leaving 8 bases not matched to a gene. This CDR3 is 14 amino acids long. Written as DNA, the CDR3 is TGCGCCAGCAGCACCACGGACAGGGGTGTCGAGCAGTACTTC. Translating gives CASSTTDRGVEQYF.

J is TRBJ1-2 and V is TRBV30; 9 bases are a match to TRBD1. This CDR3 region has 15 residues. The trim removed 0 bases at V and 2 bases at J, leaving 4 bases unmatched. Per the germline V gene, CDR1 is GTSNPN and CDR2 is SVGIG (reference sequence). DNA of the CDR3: TGTGCCTGGAGTGTCTGGGACAGGGCAAACTATGGCTACACCTTC. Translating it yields CAWSVWDRANYGYTF.

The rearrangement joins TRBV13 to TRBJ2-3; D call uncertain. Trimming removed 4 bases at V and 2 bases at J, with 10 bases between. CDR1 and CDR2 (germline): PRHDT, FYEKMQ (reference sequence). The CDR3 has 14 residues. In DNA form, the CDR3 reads TGTGCCAGCAGCTCAACACCGAACACAGATACGCAGTATTTT. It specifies CASSSTPNTDTQYF.

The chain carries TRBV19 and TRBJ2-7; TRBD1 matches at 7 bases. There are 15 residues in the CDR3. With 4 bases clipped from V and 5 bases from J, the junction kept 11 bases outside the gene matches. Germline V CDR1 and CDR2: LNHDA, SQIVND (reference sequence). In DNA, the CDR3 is TGTGCCAGTAGTACTCGTCAGGGGGTCGGCGACGAGCAGTACTTC. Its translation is CASSTRQGVGDEQYF.

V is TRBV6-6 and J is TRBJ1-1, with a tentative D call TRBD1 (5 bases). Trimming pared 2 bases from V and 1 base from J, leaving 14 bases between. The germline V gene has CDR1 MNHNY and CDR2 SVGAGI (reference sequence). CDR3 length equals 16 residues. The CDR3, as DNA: TGTGCCAGCAGTTACCCGACAGCCGGAACGAACACTGAAGCTTTCTTT. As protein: CASSYPTAGTNTEAFF.

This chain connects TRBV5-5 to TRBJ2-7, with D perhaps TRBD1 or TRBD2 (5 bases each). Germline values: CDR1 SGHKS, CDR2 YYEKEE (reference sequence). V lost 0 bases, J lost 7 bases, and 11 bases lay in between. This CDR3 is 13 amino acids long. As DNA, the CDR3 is TGTGCCAGCAGCTTGGGAGGGGTCCTAGAGCAGTACTTC. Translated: CASSLGGVLEQYF.

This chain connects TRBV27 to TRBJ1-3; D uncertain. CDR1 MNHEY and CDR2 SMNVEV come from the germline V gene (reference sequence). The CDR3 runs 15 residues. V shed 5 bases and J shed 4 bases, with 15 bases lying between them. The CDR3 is CASSRERGPGNTIYF. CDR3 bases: TGTGCCAGCAGTCGCGAAAGAGGGCCCGGAAACACCATATATTTT.

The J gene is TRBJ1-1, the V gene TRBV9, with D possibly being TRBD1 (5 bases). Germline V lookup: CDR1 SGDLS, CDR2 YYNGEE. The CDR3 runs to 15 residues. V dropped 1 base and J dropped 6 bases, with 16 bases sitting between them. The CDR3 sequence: CASSVYGSAGAEAFF. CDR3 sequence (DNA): TGTGCCAGCAGCGTATACGGTTCGGCGGGGGCTGAAGCTTTCTTT.

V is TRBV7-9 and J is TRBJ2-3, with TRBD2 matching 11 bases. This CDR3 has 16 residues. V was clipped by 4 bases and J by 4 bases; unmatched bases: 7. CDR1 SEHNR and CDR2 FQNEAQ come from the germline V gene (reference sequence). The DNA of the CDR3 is TGTGCCAGCAGCTCCCTACTAGCGGGAGAGCCAGATACGCAGTATTTT. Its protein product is CASSSLLAGEPDTQYF.

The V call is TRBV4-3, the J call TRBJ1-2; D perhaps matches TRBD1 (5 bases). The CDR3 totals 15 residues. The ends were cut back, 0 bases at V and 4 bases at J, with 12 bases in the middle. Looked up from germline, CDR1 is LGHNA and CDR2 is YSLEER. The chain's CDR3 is CASSQEIAGIYGYTF. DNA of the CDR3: TGCGCCAGCAGCCAAGAGATCGCAGGGATCTATGGCTACACCTTC.

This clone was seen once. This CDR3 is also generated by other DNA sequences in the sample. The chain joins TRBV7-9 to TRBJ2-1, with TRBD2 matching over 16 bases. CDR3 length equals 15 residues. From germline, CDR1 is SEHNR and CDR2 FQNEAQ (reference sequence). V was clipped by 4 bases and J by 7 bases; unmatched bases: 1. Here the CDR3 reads CASSSGLAGGNEQFF. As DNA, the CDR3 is TGTGCCAGCAGCTCGGGACTAGCGGGAGGGAATGAGCAGTTCTTC.

Here the CDR3 reads CASSLEASGSSTYEQYF. CDR3 coding DNA: TGCGCCAGCAGCTTGGAGGCTAGCGGGAGCTCTACCTACGAGCAGTACTTC. This chain links TRBV5-1 with TRBJ2-7; TRBD2 matches at 10 bases. Germline trimming cut 0 bases from V and 2 bases from J; bases unmatched to any gene: 8. The CDR3 sequence is 17 residues long. Germline V gene lookup returns CDR1 SGHRS and CDR2 YFSETQ.

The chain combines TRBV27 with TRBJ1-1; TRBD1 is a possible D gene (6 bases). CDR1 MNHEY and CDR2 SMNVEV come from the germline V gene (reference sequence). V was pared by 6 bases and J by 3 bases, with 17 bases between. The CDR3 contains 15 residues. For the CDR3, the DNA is TGTGCCAGCAGGAGTGGGTTCAGGGGCGACACTGAAGCTTTCTTT. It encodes CASRSGFRGDTEAFF.

The CDR3 sequence is CATSRDSGNPYEQYF. As DNA, the CDR3 is TGTGCCACCAGCAGAGATAGTGGGAATCCCTACGAGCAGTACTTC. V usage is TRBV15 and J usage is TRBJ2-7; D is unresolved. This CDR3 comprises 15 residues. V lost 0 bases, J lost 2 bases, and 11 bases lay in between. In germline, CDR1 is LNHNV, CDR2 YYDKDF (reference sequence).

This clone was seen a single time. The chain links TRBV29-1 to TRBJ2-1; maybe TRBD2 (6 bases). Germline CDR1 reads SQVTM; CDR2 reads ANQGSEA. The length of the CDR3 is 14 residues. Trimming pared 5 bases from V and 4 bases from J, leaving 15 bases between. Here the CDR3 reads CSVLGGTRYNEQFF. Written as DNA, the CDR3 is TGCAGCGTTTTGGGCGGGACCCGATACAATGAGCAGTTCTTC.

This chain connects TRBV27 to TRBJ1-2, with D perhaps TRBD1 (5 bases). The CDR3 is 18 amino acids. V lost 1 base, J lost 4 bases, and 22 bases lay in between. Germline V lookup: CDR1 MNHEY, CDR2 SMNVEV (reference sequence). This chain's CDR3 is CASSLLSTRAPGRYGYTF. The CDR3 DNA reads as TGTGCCAGCAGTTTATTGAGCACCCGGGCCCCGGGGCGCTATGGCTACACCTTC.

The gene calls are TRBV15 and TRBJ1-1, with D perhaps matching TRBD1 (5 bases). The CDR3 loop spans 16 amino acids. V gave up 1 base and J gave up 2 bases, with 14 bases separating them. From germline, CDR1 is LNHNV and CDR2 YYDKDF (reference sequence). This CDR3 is CATSRAVQGANTEAFF. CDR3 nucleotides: TGTGCCACCAGCAGAGCTGTGCAGGGCGCAAACACTGAAGCTTTCTTT.